The 30 T cell receptor beta chains listed next were all sequenced from one sample in a study of human T cells and chemical hapten exposure. TCRdb independently ran MiXCR on the RACE reads; one entry per CDR3 protein. Of just over 80,000 distinct CDR3 sequences listed, around 11% were seen once; the top ten hold around 4%. Time point noted: patch test 1, 2 weeks after DPC sensitization. The treatment: therapeutic diphenylcyclopropenone sensitization with weekly scalp DPC. Sequenced material: whole blood, taken in connection with sensitization to the hapten diphenylcyclopropenone (DPC). The receptors derive from a woman between 45 and 65 years old with alopecia areata. Some clones in this sample may be carry-over from other donors' samples.

This clonotype was observed a handful of times. The chain couples TRBV28 to TRBJ2-5, with 10 nucleotides matching TRBD2. Trimming took 6 bases from V and 1 from J; bases not matched to a gene: 11. CDR3 length: 17 amino acids. In germline, CDR1 is MDHEN, CDR2 SYDVKM. This CDR3 is CASRRASGRVGQETQYF. The CDR3 DNA reads as TGTGCCAGCAGAAGGGCTAGCGGGAGAGTGGGCCAAGAGACCCAGTACTTC. The whole variable domain, filled in from reference TRBV28 and TRBJ2-5, reads DVKVTQSSRYLVKRTGEKVFLECVQDMDHENMFWYRQDPGLGLRLIYFSYDVKMKEKGDIPEGYSVSREKKERFSLILESASTNQTSMYLCASRRASGRVGQETQYFGPGTRLLVL.

This clonotype was seen a handful of times. The J gene is TRBJ2-7, the V gene TRBV28; no clear D gene. V was pared by 6 bases and J by 5 bases, with 11 bases between. The CDR3 loop spans 12 amino acids. CDR1 MDHEN and CDR2 SYDVKM come from the germline V gene. The CDR3 bases are TGTGCCAGCAGCCCAGGACCCCACGAGCAGTACTTC. Its protein product is CASSPGPHEQYF.

The chain couples TRBV11-2 to TRBJ1-3; D is uncertain. The CDR3 is made up of 15 amino acids. Trimming shortened V by 6 bases and J by 0 bases, and 12 bases separated the two germline ends. CDR1 and CDR2 (germline): SGHAT, FQNNGV. The CDR3 region is CASSSESFSGNTIYF. The CDR3 DNA reads as TGTGCCAGCAGTTCAGAAAGTTTCTCTGGAAACACCATATATTTT.

Worth noting for this clonotype: A much larger clone is a single base away; this may be a read error. The chain has TRBV18 and TRBJ2-3, with unresolved D. The CDR3 length is 12 residues. The germline V gene has CDR1 KGHSH and CDR2 LQKENI. This CDR3 reads CVSSYGVDTQYF. Written as DNA, the CDR3 is TGTGTCAGCTCCTACGGCGTGGATACGCAGTATTTT.

This clonotype occurred many times. The rearrangement joins TRBV7-9 to TRBJ1-1; the D is unclear. CDR3 length: 13 residues. The germline V gene encodes CDR1 SEHNR and CDR2 FQNEAQ (reference sequence). Trimming pared 8 bases from V and 6 bases from J, leaving 16 bases between. The chain's CDR3 is CASCPIARAEAFF. CDR3 coding DNA: TGTGCCAGCTGCCCTATCGCCCGAGCTGAAGCTTTCTTT. The complete variable domain, with remaining parts taken from reference TRBV7-9 and TRBJ1-1, reads DTGVSQNPRHKITKRGQNVTFRCDPISEHNRLYWYRQTLGQGPEFLTYFQNEAQLEKSRLLSDRFSAERPKGSFSTLEIQRTEQGDSAMYLCASCPIARAEAFFGQGTRLTVV.

In its sample, this clonotype was seen many times. The gene calls are TRBV27 and TRBJ2-1, with TRBD2 identical over 7 bases. The CDR3 extends over 15 amino acids. Germline CDR1 reads MNHEY; CDR2 reads SMNVEV (reference sequence). V lost 3 bases and J lost 2; bases outside the gene matches: 4. CDR3 nucleotide sequence: TGTGCCAGCAGTTTCGCGGGAGCCACCTACAATGAGCAGTTCTTC. This translates into CASSFAGATYNEQFF.

The chain is built from TRBV5-1 and TRBJ2-3; tentative D call: TRBD2 (6 bases). Trimming cost V 4 bases and J 0 bases, with 12 bases left between them. The CDR3 consists of 15 residues. Germline CDR1 is SGHRS and CDR2 is YFSETQ. The CDR3 nucleotides read TGCGCCAGCAGCGCTGGAGGGCTAAGCACAGATACGCAGTATTTT. Encoded protein: CASSAGGLSTDTQYF.

This chain uses TRBV3-1 with TRBJ2-2; no definite D call. The CDR3 totals 12 residues. The V end was cut by 2 bases, the J end by 9 bases, with 7 bases between. The germline CDR1 and CDR2 sequences are LGHDT and YNNKEL (reference sequence). The CDR3 spells CASSQQRWELFF. The CDR3 DNA sequence: TGTGCCAGCAGCCAACAGAGGTGGGAGCTGTTTTTT.

The genes are TRBV20-1 and TRBJ2-2, with D possibly matching TRBD1 (6 bases). The CDR3 runs 16 residues. CDR1 and CDR2 from the germline V gene are DFQATT and SNEGSKA (reference sequence). Trimming took 6 bases from V and 5 from J, leaving 22 bases between them. This chain's CDR3 is CSANSLAETGTGELFF. DNA of the CDR3: TGCAGTGCCAATTCCTTAGCCGAAACAGGGACCGGGGAGCTGTTTTTT.

J is TRBJ2-7 and V is TRBV29-1, with no clear D. CDR3 length equals 12 residues. V was pared by 4 bases and J by 6 bases, with 13 bases between. CDR1 and CDR2 (germline): SQVTM, ANQGSEA. The CDR3 reads CSVGPGDREQYF. The DNA of the CDR3 is TGCAGCGTTGGTCCTGGTGACCGCGAGCAGTACTTC.

The chain is built from TRBV18 and TRBJ2-3, with 8 bases lining up with TRBD2. V gave up 3 bases and J gave up 3 bases; unmatched junction bases: 5. The CDR3 length is 15 residues. Looked up from germline, CDR1 is KGHSH and CDR2 is LQKENI. In nucleotides, the CDR3 is TGTGCCAGCTCACCGCGGGGGGCCTCTACAGATACGCAGTATTTT. It translates to CASSPRGASTDTQYF.

Ten or more counts support this clonotype. The J gene is TRBJ2-4, the V gene TRBV6-1, with D possibly called TRBD1 or TRBD2 (6 bases each). Germline V gene lookup returns CDR1 MNHNS and CDR2 SASEGT. The CDR3 runs 15 residues. V was cut by 8 bases and J by 4 bases, with 18 bases left in between. The CDR3 loop reads CASGDPGAGKNIQYF. The CDR3, as DNA: TGTGCCAGCGGGGATCCGGGGGCGGGAAAAAACATTCAGTACTTC.

This clonotype was seen repeatedly, ten times or more. J is TRBJ1-5 and V is TRBV3-1; possibly TRBD1 for D (6 bases). Between the trimmed V and J ends, which lost 3 bases and 3 bases, there was a span of 12 bases. Looked up from germline, CDR1 is LGHDT and CDR2 is YNNKEL (reference sequence). The CDR3 has 15 residues. CDR3 in amino acids: CASSHSGGLNQPQHF. For the CDR3, the DNA is TGTGCCAGCAGCCATTCGGGGGGGCTCAATCAGCCCCAGCATTTT. The full variable domain, in which reference TRBV3-1 and TRBJ1-5 provide the parts outside the CDR3, is DTAVSQTPKYLVTQMGNDKSIKCEQNLGHDTMYWYKQDSKKFLKIMFSYNNKELIINETVPNRFSPKSPDKAHLNLHINSLELGDSAVYFCASSHSGGLNQPQHFGDGTRLSIL.

The table lists this clonotype with many counts. The chain is built from TRBV27 and TRBJ2-5, with D unresolved. V lost 3 bases to trimming and J lost 4 bases, with 9 bases between them. The CDR3 contains 13 residues. Germline V gene lookup returns CDR1 MNHEY and CDR2 SMNVEV (reference sequence). The CDR3 protein is CASSLGSRETQYF. CDR3 nucleotides: TGTGCCAGCAGTTTGGGGTCGAGAGAGACCCAGTACTTC.

CDR3 coding DNA: TGTGCCAGCACCCAACAACGCATTGATGAGCAGTTCTTC. It yields the protein CASTQQRIDEQFF. This chain joins TRBV12-3 or TRBV12-4 and TRBJ2-1; D is unclear. Trimming pared 7 bases from V and 8 bases from J, leaving 15 bases between. The CDR3 loop spans 13 amino acids.

This clonotype came up many times. The gene calls are TRBV7-2 and TRBJ2-3; perhaps TRBD2 as D (7 bases). This CDR3 region has 15 residues. The V gene lost 1 base and the J gene lost 6 bases, with 14 bases spanning the gap. Germline values: CDR1 SGHTA, CDR2 FQGNSA. The CDR3 coding sequence is TGTGCCAGCAGCTTAGAGGGACTAAGGGGGGATACGCAGTATTTT. Protein sequence: CASSLEGLRGDTQYF.

The CDR3 nucleotides read TGTGCCAGCAGCTTATTCCGGAGTCTTCAAGAGACCCAGTACTTC. Translating gives CASSLFRSLQETQYF. The gene calls are TRBV7-6 and TRBJ2-5, with D unclear. The CDR3 loop spans 15 amino acids. Germline CDR1 SGHVS, CDR2 FNYEAQ. Trimming left V 2 bases short and J 2 bases short, with 12 bases between.

The chain employs TRBV19 and TRBJ2-5, with 7 positions matching TRBD1. This CDR3 region has 13 residues. Germline V gene data show CDR1 as LNHDA and CDR2 as SQIVND (reference sequence). The ends lost 5 bases at V and 4 bases at J; junction bases unmatched: 4. The CDR3 loop reads CASSGDRRETQYF. The CDR3 DNA reads TGTGCCAGTAGTGGGGACAGACGAGAGACCCAGTACTTC.

This clonotype was counted many times. The rearrangement joins TRBV30 to TRBJ2-2, with 9 bases lining up with TRBD1. The CDR3 loop spans 16 amino acids. Germline CDR1 GTSNPN, CDR2 SVGIG (reference sequence). J was trimmed by 5 bases and V by 0 bases; bases with no gene match: 7. CDR3 coding DNA: TGTGCCTGGAGTGTCCGGGGACAGGGAAGGACCGGGGAGCTGTTTTTT. Amino acid sequence: CAWSVRGQGRTGELFF.

The chain recombines TRBV7-2 with TRBJ2-7; D is perhaps TRBD1 or TRBD2 (6 bases each). The CDR3 length is 16 residues. Trimming left V 1 base short and J 5 bases short, with 18 bases between. Per the germline V gene, CDR1 is SGHTA and CDR2 is FQGNSA. The CDR3, as DNA: TGTGCCAGCAGCTTAGAGGGGGGAGGAGTACCTAACGAGCAGTACTTC. Translated: CASSLEGGGVPNEQYF.

V and J are TRBV7-6 and TRBJ1-4; the match to TRBD1 covers 8 bases. The V gene end was trimmed by 5 bases and the J gene end by 7 bases; junction bases not matched to a gene: 9. CDR1 is SGHVS, CDR2 FNYEAQ, per germline. The CDR3 is made up of 15 amino acids. DNA for the CDR3: TGTGCCAGCAGCGGAAGGACAGGGTTAGGTGAAAAACTGTTTTTT. It encodes CASSGRTGLGEKLFF.

This clonotype turned up a few times. The V gene is TRBV20-1, the J gene TRBJ2-1; 9 bases map to TRBD2. This CDR3 has 13 amino acids. Trimming removed 8 bases from V and 2 bases from J; junction bases left unmatched: 4. Germline V gene data show CDR1 as DFQATT and CDR2 as SNEGSKA (reference sequence). The CDR3 bases are TGCAGTAGCCTAGCGGGACCCTACAATGAGCAGTTCTTC. Translated, it gives CSSLAGPYNEQFF.

This clonotype has ten or more counts. The rearrangement joins TRBV20-1 to TRBJ1-1, with 7 bases lining up with TRBD1. V gave up 1 base and J gave up 0 bases; unmatched junction bases: 5. The CDR3 runs to 15 residues. Germline-derived CDR1 and CDR2 are DFQATT and SNEGSKA (reference sequence). The CDR3: CSARAPGGLNTEAFF. The DNA of the CDR3 is TGCAGTGCTAGAGCCCCAGGGGGACTGAACACTGAAGCTTTCTTT.

This clonotype was counted only a few times. V usage is TRBV6-2 or TRBV6-3 and J usage is TRBJ2-1; the match to TRBD2 covers 13 bases. This CDR3 comprises 15 residues. V trimming: 7 bases; J trimming: 4 bases; junction bases outside the gene matches: 4. Germline CDR1 MNHEY, CDR2 SVGEGT. In DNA, the CDR3 is TGTGCCAGCACCAGGACTAGCGGGGGATACAATGAGCAGTTCTTC. Amino acids: CASTRTSGGYNEQFF.

The rearrangement links TRBV10-3 to TRBJ1-2, with 7 bases lining up with TRBD1. V lost 6 bases, J lost 0 bases, and 4 bases stayed unmatched. Germline assignment: CDR1 ENHRY and CDR2 SYGVKD. The CDR3 has 14 amino acids. The CDR3 coding sequence is TGTGCCATCAGCCTTGGGACAGCTAACTATGGCTACACCTTC. Residues: CAISLGTANYGYTF.

This chain joins TRBV9 and TRBJ1-1, with D unresolved. Trimming stripped 7 bases from V and 7 bases from J, with 8 bases between. CDR3 size: 10 residues. In germline, CDR1 is SGDLS, CDR2 YYNGEE. The DNA of the CDR3 is TGTGCCAGCCCGGGAAATGAAGCTTTCTTT. Protein sequence: CASPGNEAFF.

This clonotype was observed many times. This chain links TRBV28 with TRBJ1-6; D is undetermined. Per the germline V gene, CDR1 is MDHEN and CDR2 is SYDVKM. This CDR3 comprises 15 residues. Trimming left V 4 bases short and J 2 bases short, with 9 bases between. The CDR3 protein is CASSSHSTYNSPLHF. The CDR3 coding sequence is TGTGCCAGCAGTTCCCACAGCACCTATAATTCACCCCTCCACTTT.

V is TRBV28 and J is TRBJ1-2, with TRBD1 as a possible D gene (6 bases). The CDR3 covers 13 residues. Looked up from germline, CDR1 is MDHEN and CDR2 is SYDVKM. Trimming pared 6 bases from V and 3 bases from J, leaving 11 bases between. The CDR3 DNA reads as TGTGCCAGCAGAGGAGGGGGAGACTATGGCTACACCTTC. It translates to CASRGGGDYGYTF.

This chain uses TRBV19 with TRBJ1-5, with 9 bases fitting TRBD1. Germline V gene sequence: CDR1 LNHDA, CDR2 SQIVND (reference sequence). The CDR3 has 14 residues. The junction had 6 bases not matched to a gene; V was cut back by 5 bases and J by 7 bases. The CDR3 bases are TGTGCCAGTAGTCTTACAGGGGGCCGGCAGCCCCAGCATTTT. Encoded protein: CASSLTGGRQPQHF.

The chain combines TRBV9 with TRBJ2-1; possibly TRBD2 for D (6 bases). Germline V gives CDR1 SGDLS, CDR2 YYNGEE. Trimming cost V 4 bases and J 4 bases, with 12 bases left between them. CDR3 length equals 14 residues. Written as DNA, the CDR3 is TGTGCCAGCAGCCCGACTCGGGGGTACAATGAGCAGTTCTTC. This sequence encodes CASSPTRGYNEQFF.